This T cell receptor beta chain was obtained from a study of T cell changes during pregnancy in multiple sclerosis. Assay used: immunoSEQ multiplex PCR; TCRdb lists only in-frame clones, some missing. The table has under 60,000 clones, around nine tenths seen once. The CDR3 runs 17 residues. The V end lost 4 bases, the J end lost 2 bases, and 19 bases lay between the germline ends. Germline lookup yields CDR1 SGHTA and CDR2 FQGNSA. The sequence was collected from a female donor in good health, enrolled as a control in a pregnancy study. The V gene is TRBV7-2, the J gene TRBJ2-3; unclear D gene. The sequencing used CD4+ T cells from peripheral blood mononuclear cells, collected in the second trimester of pregnancy. The CDR3 protein is CASSSETRPRLTDTQYF. The CDR3 nucleotides are TGTGCCAGCAGCTCCGAGACCCGTCCCAGACTCACAGATACGCAGTATTTT.